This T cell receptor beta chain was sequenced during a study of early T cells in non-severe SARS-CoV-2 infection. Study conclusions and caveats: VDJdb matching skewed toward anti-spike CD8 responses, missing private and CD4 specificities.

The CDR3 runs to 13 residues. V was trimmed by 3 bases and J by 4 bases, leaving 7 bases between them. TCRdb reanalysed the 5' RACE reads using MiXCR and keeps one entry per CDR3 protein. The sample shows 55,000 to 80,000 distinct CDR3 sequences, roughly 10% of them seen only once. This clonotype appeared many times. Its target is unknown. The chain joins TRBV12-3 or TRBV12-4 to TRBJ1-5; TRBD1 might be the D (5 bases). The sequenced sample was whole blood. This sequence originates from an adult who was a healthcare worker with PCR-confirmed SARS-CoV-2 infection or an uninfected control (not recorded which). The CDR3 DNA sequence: TGTGCCAGCAGTTTTCCAGGGAATCAGCCCCAGCATTTT. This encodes CASSFPGNQPQHF.